This TCR beta chain was retrieved from a study of spatial heterogeneity in lung cancer. Study findings and constraints: More often at tumor resection than at routine follow-up, ubiquitous expanded tumor TCRs were detected in the blood.

Noted time point: sample taken at primary tumor resection. From tumor, nontumor lung or frozen PBMC, whole RNA was taken unsorted for sequencing. There were some 76 donors, all of them untreated patients with early-stage non-small cell lung cancer. Germline assignment: CDR1 SGHTA and CDR2 FQGNSA. This CDR3 contains 14 residues. V dropped 0 bases and J dropped 0 bases, with 6 bases sitting between them. TCRdb re-called the 5' RACE reads with MiXCR, one entry per CDR3 protein. The table records 82,000 or so distinct CDR3 sequences, around 12% of them present only once. This clonotype was seen a handful of times. Its antigen is still unknown.

The material sequenced was PBMCs, taken at surgery. The genes are TRBV7-2 and TRBJ2-7; D possibly corresponds to TRBD2 (5 bases). This receptor was taken from a male donor with early-stage non-small cell lung cancer. Written as DNA, the CDR3 is TGTGCCAGCAGCTTAGCGACTAACTCCTACGAGCAGTACTTC. It codes for CASSLATNSYEQYF.